These 12 T cell receptor beta chains came from one sample sequenced in a study of glioma-infiltrating T cells after dendritic cell vaccination. Repertoires were generated with immunoSEQ multiplex PCR, while TCRdb's copy carries only in-frame clones and drops some. This table holds fewer than 40,000 clones, 90% to 95% found once. The sequencing used blood, collected before dendritic cell vaccination. These TCRs come from a human donor with glioblastoma.

The chain has TRBV4-1 and TRBJ1-5; the match to TRBD1 covers 10 bases. This CDR3 spans 16 amino acids. Germline CDR1 MGHRA, CDR2 YSYEKL. Trimming at V came to 3 bases and at J to 4 bases, leaving 6 bases not matched to a gene. CDR3 sequence reads: CASSQEGQGINQPQHF. The DNA of the CDR3 is TGCGCCAGCAGCCAGGAGGGACAGGGGATTAATCAGCCCCAGCATTTT.

The rearrangement uses TRBV6-6 and TRBJ2-2; tentative D call: TRBD2 (5 bases). The germline gives CDR1 MNHNY, CDR2 SVGAGI (reference sequence). This CDR3 comprises 15 residues. Trimming stripped 4 bases from V and 4 bases from J, with 13 bases between. This CDR3 reads CASSSKIRGTGELFF. In DNA, the CDR3 is TGTGCCAGCAGTTCCAAGATCCGGGGCACCGGGGAGCTGTTTTTT.

V gene TRBV19 combines with J gene TRBJ1-2, with 7 bases lining up with TRBD1. The CDR3 consists of 15 residues. Germline V CDR1 and CDR2: LNHDA, SQIVND (reference sequence). V shed 4 bases and J 2 bases; nucleotides not matched to a gene: 7. This CDR3 is CASSKGQSLNYGYTF. The CDR3 bases are TGTGCCAGTAGTAAGGGACAGTCTCTCAACTATGGCTACACCTTC.

CDR3: CASSLGQGNTGELFF. The CDR3 DNA sequence: TGTGCCAGCTCACTAGGACAGGGGAACACCGGGGAGCTGTTTTTT. The chain joins TRBV18 to TRBJ2-2; 8 bases align to TRBD1. The ends lost 4 bases at V and 1 base at J; junction bases unmatched: 2. From germline, CDR1 is KGHSH and CDR2 LQKENI. The CDR3 consists of 15 residues.

The CDR3, as DNA: TGCGCCAGCAGCTTGGTCCCGGCAGATACGCAGTATTTT. It codes for CASSLVPADTQYF. This rearrangement joins TRBV5-1 to TRBJ2-3, with D unclear. Trimming took 0 bases from V and 4 from J, leaving 6 bases between them. Germline V gene data show CDR1 as SGHRS and CDR2 as YFSETQ. This CDR3 spans 13 amino acids. Complete variable domain (other parts from reference TRBV5-1 and TRBJ2-3): KAGVTQTPRYLIKTRGQQVTLSCSPISGHRSVSWYQQTPGQGLQFLFEYFSETQRNKGNFPGRFSGRQFSNSRSEMNVSTLELGDSALYLCASSLVPADTQYFGPGTRLTVL.

The chain uses TRBV7-2 and TRBJ1-1, with D possibly TRBD1 on 5 matching bases. Per germline, CDR1 SGHTA and CDR2 FQGNSA. The V and J ends lost 5 bases and 0 bases respectively, with 16 bases between them. The CDR3 extends over 16 amino acids. The CDR3 loop is CASSRPGRGMNTEAFF. DNA for the CDR3: TGTGCCAGCAGCCGCCCCGGACGGGGGATGAACACTGAAGCTTTCTTT. The full variable domain, in which reference TRBV7-2 and TRBJ1-1 provide the parts outside the CDR3, is GAGVSQSPSNKVTEKGKDVELRCDPISGHTALYWYRQSLGQGLEFLIYFQGNSAPDKSGLPSDRFSAERTGGSVSTLTIQRTQQEDSAVYLCASSRPGRGMNTEAFFGQGTRLTVV.

Notes on this clone: Other DNA variants within this sample encode the same CDR3. This chain links TRBV19 with TRBJ1-6; D is undetermined. The V and J ends lost 3 bases and 6 bases respectively, with 6 bases between them. The length of the CDR3 is 13 residues. The V gene's germline CDR1 is LNHDA and CDR2 SQIVND (reference sequence). The CDR3 loop reads CASSIGVNSPLHF. CDR3 sequence (DNA): TGTGCCAGTAGTATCGGAGTTAATTCACCCCTCCACTTT.

The chain links TRBV11-3 to TRBJ2-3, with 7 positions matching TRBD2. This CDR3 has 14 residues. V lost 10 bases and J lost 0; bases outside the gene matches: 7. In germline, CDR1 is SGHNT, CDR2 YENEEA. CDR3 amino acids: CAIKGTNSTDTQYF. The DNA for the CDR3 is TGTGCCATCAAAGGGACTAATAGCACAGATACGCAGTATTTT.

The chain combines TRBV7-2 with TRBJ1-1; D is uncertain. This CDR3 has 14 amino acids. CDR1 is SGHTA, CDR2 FQGNSA, per germline. V was shortened by 1 base and J by 5 bases, with 11 bases between the two germline ends. CDR3 loop: CASSLVSGRTEAFF. The CDR3 DNA reads TGTGCCAGCAGCTTAGTATCGGGGAGGACTGAAGCTTTCTTT.

The chain carries TRBV6-1 and TRBJ1-4; D perhaps matches TRBD1 (5 bases). The germline V and J ends were trimmed by 6 bases and 5 bases, with 13 bases remaining between them. Germline V gives CDR1 MNHNS, CDR2 SASEGT. This CDR3 has 14 amino acids. The CDR3 region has the DNA TGTGCCAGCAGAGAGCGGGACGGAAATGAAAAACTGTTTTTT. This sequence encodes CASRERDGNEKLFF.

This clone was counted a single time. The chain is built from TRBV2 and TRBJ1-2, with 7 bases matching TRBD1. Trimming at V came to 0 bases and at J to 5 bases, leaving 12 bases not matched to a gene. The germline V gene has CDR1 SNHLY and CDR2 FYNNEI. The CDR3 totals 17 residues. CDR3 sequence: CASSEARQGELGYGYTF. In DNA form, the CDR3 reads TGTGCCAGCAGTGAAGCGCGACAGGGAGAACTTGGATATGGCTACACCTTC.

The rearrangement uses TRBV7-8 and TRBJ1-4; no firm D call. Germline V gives CDR1 SGHVS, CDR2 FQNEAQ. V was pared by 5 bases and J by 4 bases, with 11 bases between. The CDR3 length is 14 residues. CDR3 coding DNA: TGTGCCAGCAGCGACCGGGTCCTTAATGAAAAACTGTTTTTT. Translated: CASSDRVLNEKLFF.